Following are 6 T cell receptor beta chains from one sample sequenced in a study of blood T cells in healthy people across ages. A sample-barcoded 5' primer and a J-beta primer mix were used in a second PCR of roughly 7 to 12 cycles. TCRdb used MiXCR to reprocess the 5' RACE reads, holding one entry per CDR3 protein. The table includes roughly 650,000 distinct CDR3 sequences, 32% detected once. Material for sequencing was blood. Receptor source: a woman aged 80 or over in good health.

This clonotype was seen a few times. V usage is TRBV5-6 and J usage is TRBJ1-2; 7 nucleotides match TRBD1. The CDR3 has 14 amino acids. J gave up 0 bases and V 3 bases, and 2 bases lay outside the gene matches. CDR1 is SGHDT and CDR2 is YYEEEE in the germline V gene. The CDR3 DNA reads TGTGCCAGCAGCTCGGGACAGCCTAACTATGGCTACACCTTC. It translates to CASSSGQPNYGYTF.

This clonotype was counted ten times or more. The CDR3, as DNA: TGTGCCAGCAGTTTAACGGGGGGGTTGAAGGAGCAGTACTTC. Residues: CASSLTGGLKEQYF. V and J are TRBV12-3 or TRBV12-4 and TRBJ2-7; TRBD2 matches 8 bases. The CDR3 runs to 14 residues. Germline trimming cut 2 bases from V and 7 bases from J; bases unmatched to any gene: 7.

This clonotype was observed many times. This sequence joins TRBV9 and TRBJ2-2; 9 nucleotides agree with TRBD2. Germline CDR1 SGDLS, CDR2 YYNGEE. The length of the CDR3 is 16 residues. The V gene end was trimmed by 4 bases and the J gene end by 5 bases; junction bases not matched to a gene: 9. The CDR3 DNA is TGTGCCAGCAGCCCCCCCCGCGGGGGGGAGACCGGGGAGCTGTTTTTT. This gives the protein CASSPPRGGETGELFF.

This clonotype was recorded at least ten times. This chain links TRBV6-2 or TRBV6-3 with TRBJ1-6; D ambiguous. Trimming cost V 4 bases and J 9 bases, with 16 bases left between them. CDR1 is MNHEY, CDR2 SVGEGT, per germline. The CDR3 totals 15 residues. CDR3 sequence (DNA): TGTGCCAGCAGTTTTGGCTGGGAAGGAAGTTCACCCCTCCACTTT. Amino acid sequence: CASSFGWEGSSPLHF.

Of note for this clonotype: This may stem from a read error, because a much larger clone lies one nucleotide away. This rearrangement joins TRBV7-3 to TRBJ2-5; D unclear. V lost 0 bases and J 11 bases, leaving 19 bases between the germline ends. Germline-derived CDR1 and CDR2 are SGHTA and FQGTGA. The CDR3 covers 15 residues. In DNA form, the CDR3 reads TGTGCCAGCAGCTTAACGGGCCCACCACCCAATGAGCAGTACTTC. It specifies CASSLTGPPPNEQYF. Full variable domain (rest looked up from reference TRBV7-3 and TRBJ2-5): GAGVSQTPSNKVTEKGKYVELRCDPISGHTALYWYRQSLGQGPEFLIYFQGTGAADDSGLPNDRFFAVRPEGSVSTLKIQRTERGDSAVYLCASSLTGPPPNEQYFGPGTRLLVL.

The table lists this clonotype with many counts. CDR3 nucleotide sequence: TGTGCCACCAGCAGAGACCCGGTATCGGGGGAGACCCAGTACTTC. This codes for CATSRDPVSGETQYF. The chain uses TRBV15 and TRBJ2-5; TRBD2 might be the D (5 bases). The CDR3 is made up of 15 amino acids. The germline V gene encodes CDR1 LNHNV and CDR2 YYDKDF (reference sequence). The ends were cut back, 0 bases at V and 5 bases at J, with 13 bases in the middle.